The clone carrying this TCR beta chain was recorded many times. This specimen belongs to a study of T cells in Graves' hyperthyroidism and ophthalmopathy. TCR beta CDR3 region amplification was performed from RNA transcripts. HTBI primers drove first-round RT-PCR of the TCR CDR3. TCRdb independently ran MiXCR on the multiplex PCR reads; one entry per CDR3 protein. The data contain some 250,000 distinct CDR3 sequences, approximately 15% of them singletons. Before ophthalmopathy appeared, progressors gave blood at initial hyperthyroidism diagnosis. This TCR derives from a woman in her thirties or forties with Graves' hyperthyroidism that later progressed to Graves' ophthalmopathy. The sample taken for sequencing was blood.

The CDR3 bases are TGTGCCAGCAGTTACTCGATCGCAGGGCAGAACACTGAAGCTTTCTTT. Residues: CASSYSIAGQNTEAFF. The rearrangement joins TRBV6-5 to TRBJ1-1; possibly TRBD1 for D (5 bases). The CDR3 totals 16 residues. The germline V gene has CDR1 MNHEY and CDR2 SVGAGI. The germline V and J ends were trimmed by 0 bases and 1 base, with 12 bases remaining between them.